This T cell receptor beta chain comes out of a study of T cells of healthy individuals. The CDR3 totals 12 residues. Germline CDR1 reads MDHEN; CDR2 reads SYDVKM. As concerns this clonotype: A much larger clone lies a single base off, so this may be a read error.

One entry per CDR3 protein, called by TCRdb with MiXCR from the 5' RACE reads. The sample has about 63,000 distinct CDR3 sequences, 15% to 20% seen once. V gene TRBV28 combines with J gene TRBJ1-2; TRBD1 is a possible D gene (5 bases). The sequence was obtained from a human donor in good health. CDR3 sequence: CASSRGDYGYNF. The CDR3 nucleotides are TGTGCCAGCAGTAGGGGTGACTATGGCTACAACTTC.